Following are 31 T cell receptor beta chains from one sample sequenced in a study of T cell responses to AZD1222 COVID-19 vaccine. Assay: immunoSEQ multiplex PCR; the TCRdb copy retains only in-frame clones and omits some. The sample shows roughly 66,000 clones, roughly 91% of them seen only once. Sequenced material: peripheral blood, taken 28 days after the second dose of the MenACWY control vaccine. Source of these receptors: an adult who received the MenACWY meningococcal vaccine as a control.

The rearrangement uses TRBV6-2 or TRBV6-3 and TRBJ2-1; 10 bases match TRBD1. V was pared by 4 bases and J by 3 bases, with 3 bases of the junction left unmatched. Germline V gives CDR1 MNHEY, CDR2 SVGEGT. CDR3 size: 15 residues. In nucleotides, the CDR3 is TGTGCCAGCAGTTCGACAGGGGGCGGCTACAATGAGCAGTTCTTC. It is translated as CASSSTGGGYNEQFF.

The chain uses TRBV9 and TRBJ2-6; unclear D gene. V lost 4 bases and J lost 2, with 4 bases in between. The germline CDR1 and CDR2 sequences are SGDLS and YYNGEE. The CDR3 runs 13 residues. CDR3 in amino acids: CASSPPGANVLTF. The CDR3 region has the DNA TGTGCCAGCAGCCCACCTGGGGCCAACGTCCTGACTTTC.

The gene calls are TRBV30 and TRBJ1-2; D not resolved. V dropped 0 bases and J dropped 3 bases, with 17 bases sitting between them. There are 16 residues in the CDR3. The V gene's germline CDR1 is GTSNPN and CDR2 SVGIG (reference sequence). CDR3 residues: CAWSVSPSPTHYGYTF. The CDR3 bases are TGTGCCTGGAGTGTAAGTCCGTCCCCCACCCACTATGGCTACACCTTC.

The chain carries TRBV28 and TRBJ1-5; no clear D gene. Germline assignment: CDR1 MDHEN and CDR2 SYDVKM. V dropped 5 bases and J dropped 2 bases, with 7 bases sitting between them. CDR3 size: 13 residues. CDR3 coding DNA: TGTGCCAGCAGTAACCCTGGCAATCAGCCCCAGCATTTT. It codes for CASSNPGNQPQHF.

This clone was seen a single time. The rearrangement links TRBV7-2 to TRBJ1-4; D call uncertain. The CDR3 runs 15 residues. The germline CDR1 and CDR2 sequences are SGHTA and FQGNSA. The V end lost 1 base, the J end lost 2 bases, and 8 bases lay between the germline ends. The CDR3 loop is CASSLDARTNEKLFF. As DNA, the CDR3 is TGTGCCAGCAGCTTAGACGCCAGGACTAATGAAAAACTGTTTTTT.

The table lists this clone with a few counts. The rearrangement uses TRBV7-2 and TRBJ2-2, with a weak D call TRBD2 (7 bases). CDR1 and CDR2 (germline): SGHTA, FQGNSA. The ends were cut back, 4 bases at V and 4 bases at J, with 13 bases in the middle. This CDR3 contains 15 residues. Here the CDR3 reads CASSSRGGPTGELFF. For the CDR3, the DNA is TGTGCCAGCAGCTCGAGGGGGGGACCCACCGGGGAGCTGTTTTTT.

This chain joins TRBV2 and TRBJ2-7, with a tentative D call TRBD2 (6 bases). The CDR3 is made up of 15 amino acids. V was pared by 3 bases and J by 3 bases, with 15 bases between. The V gene's germline CDR1 is SNHLY and CDR2 FYNNEI. DNA of the CDR3: TGTGCCAGCAGTGATCAGGGACTGCCCGGCTACGAGCAGTACTTC. Amino acids: CASSDQGLPGYEQYF. The full variable domain, with the rest looked up from reference TRBV2 and TRBJ2-7, is EPEVTQTPSHQVTQMGQEVILRCVPISNHLYFYWYRQILGQKVEFLVSFYNNEISEKSEIFDDQFSVERPDGSNFTLKIRSTKLEDSAMYFCASSDQGLPGYEQYFGPGTRLTVT.

The chain joins TRBV6-6 to TRBJ1-6, with D possibly matching TRBD1 (5 bases). The CDR3 has 14 amino acids. V was trimmed by 7 bases and J by 7 bases, leaving 14 bases between them. Germline V gene lookup returns CDR1 MNHNY and CDR2 SVGAGI (reference sequence). As DNA, the CDR3 is TGTGCCAGCACCCGGGGGGGTGGGAATTCACCCCTCCACTTT. Amino acids: CASTRGGGNSPLHF.

The V call is TRBV6-5, the J call TRBJ1-1; TRBD1 matches 8 bases. Unmatched junction bases numbered 4, after V lost 5 bases and J lost 5 bases. CDR3 length: 13 amino acids. CDR1 is MNHEY and CDR2 is SVGAGI in the germline V gene. The CDR3 region has the DNA TGTGCCAGCAGTCGACAGGGGAGAACTGAAGCTTTCTTT. Protein: CASSRQGRTEAFF.

This clone occurred a few times. The CDR3 nucleotides are TGTGCCAGCTCAACCACCCAAGAGACCCAGTACTTC. It yields the protein CASSTTQETQYF. The chain uses TRBV18 and TRBJ2-5; D is unclear. The V gene's germline CDR1 is KGHSH and CDR2 LQKENI. The CDR3 runs 12 residues. V was cut by 5 bases and J by 1 base, with 5 bases left in between.

The chain carries TRBV5-4 and TRBJ1-2; D is ambiguous. The CDR3 contains 14 residues. Germline CDR1 and CDR2: SGHNT and YYREEE (reference sequence). Trimming shortened V by 1 base and J by 3 bases, and 10 bases separated the two germline ends. The CDR3: CASSLYGVDYGYTF. In DNA, the CDR3 is TGTGCCAGCAGCTTGTACGGTGTGGACTATGGCTACACCTTC. Filled out from reference TRBV5-4 and TRBJ1-2, the complete variable domain reads ETGVTQSPTHLIKTRGQQVTLRCSSQSGHNTVSWYQQALGQGPQFIFQYYREEENGRGNFPPRFSGLQFPNYSSELNVNALELDDSALYLCASSLYGVDYGYTFGSGTRLTVV.

The chain is built from TRBV3-1 (or the pseudogene TRBV3-2) and TRBJ1-1; 7 bases align to TRBD1. Germline V CDR1 and CDR2: LGHDT, YNNKEL (reference sequence). The CDR3 is 13 amino acids. V trimming: 9 bases; J trimming: 4 bases; junction bases outside the gene matches: 8. The CDR3 loop reads CASCHRGGTEAFF. CDR3 DNA sequence: TGTGCCAGTTGCCACAGGGGAGGCACTGAAGCTTTCTTT.

This clone has only one observation. The rearrangement uses TRBV11-2 and TRBJ1-2, with D unresolved. Trimming took off 7 bases at V and 4 bases at J, with 13 bases between the two ends. The length of the CDR3 is 13 residues. Germline V gene sequence: CDR1 SGHAT, CDR2 FQNNGV. The CDR3 protein is CASTIPGSYGYTF. CDR3 coding DNA: TGTGCCAGCACCATTCCAGGTTCCTATGGCTACACCTTC.

In nucleotides, the CDR3 is TGTGCCAGCAGCCAAGGAAATTATGGGGCCCAAGAGACCCAGTACTTC. It encodes CASSQGNYGAQETQYF. The chain uses TRBV3-1 (or the pseudogene TRBV3-2) and TRBJ2-5, with D perhaps matching TRBD1 (5 bases). The V and J ends lost 1 base and 1 base respectively, with 13 bases between them. Germline-derived CDR1 and CDR2 are LGHDT and YNNKEL (reference sequence). The CDR3 is 16 residues long.

Only one count was recorded for this clone. The CDR3 loop reads CASSLGGGQNEKLFF. Here the CDR3 DNA reads TGTGCCAGCAGCTTAGGTGGTGGGCAAAATGAAAAACTGTTTTTT. J is TRBJ1-4 and V is TRBV7-6; unclear D gene. The CDR3 totals 15 residues. Trimming stripped 1 base from V and 5 bases from J, with 11 bases between. In germline, CDR1 is SGHVS, CDR2 FNYEAQ. Full variable domain (missing parts from reference TRBV7-6 and TRBJ1-4): GAGVSQSPRYKVTKRGQDVALRCDPISGHVSLYWYRQALGQGPEFLTYFNYEAQQDKSGLPNDRFSAERPEGSISTLTIQRTEQRDSAMYRCASSLGGGQNEKLFFGSGTQLSVL.

This clone was detected only a few times. The rearrangement links TRBV11-2 to TRBJ2-7; no clear D gene. Germline values: CDR1 SGHAT, CDR2 FQNNGV. Trimming removed 1 base at V and 4 bases at J, with 5 bases between. The CDR3 contains 12 residues. The CDR3 is CASSLVSYEQYF. The CDR3 DNA reads TGTGCCAGCAGCTTAGTTTCTTACGAGCAGTACTTC. Full variable domain (missing parts from reference TRBV11-2 and TRBJ2-7): EAGVAQSPRYKIIEKRQSVAFWCNPISGHATLYWYQQILGQGPKLLIQFQNNGVVDDSQLPKDRFSAERLKGVDSTLKIQPAKLEDSAVYLCASSLVSYEQYFGPGTRLTVT.

This rearrangement joins TRBV20-1 to TRBJ2-1; D ambiguous. In germline, CDR1 is DFQATT, CDR2 SNEGSKA (reference sequence). The CDR3 contains 11 residues. The V end was cut by 6 bases, the J end by 2 bases, with 5 bases between. CDR3 nucleotide sequence: TGCAGTGCGACCACCTACAATGAGCAGTTCTTC. It encodes CSATTYNEQFF.

The V call is TRBV9, the J call TRBJ1-3; D unresolved. V gave up 3 bases and J gave up 14 bases, with 15 bases separating them. The CDR3 consists of 12 residues. Germline V lookup: CDR1 SGDLS, CDR2 YYNGEE. CDR3 protein: CASSADPFILYF. CDR3 nucleotide sequence: TGTGCCAGCAGCGCAGACCCTTTTATTCTATATTTT.

The J gene is TRBJ2-3, the V gene TRBV5-4, with D tentatively TRBD2 (6 bases). The V gene's germline CDR1 is SGHNT and CDR2 YYREEE (reference sequence). V shed 2 bases and J shed 2 bases, with 12 bases lying between them. This CDR3 region has 15 residues. The CDR3 bases are TGTGCCAGCAGCTTTGGGCAGGACTACACAGATACGCAGTATTTT. As protein: CASSFGQDYTDTQYF.

This clone was found a few times. J is TRBJ2-1 and V is TRBV6-5; 7 bases agree with TRBD2. The CDR3 loop spans 14 amino acids. After removal of 6 bases from V and 6 bases from J, the junction contained 8 bases not matched to a gene. The germline V gene encodes CDR1 MNHEY and CDR2 SVGAGI. The CDR3 DNA reads as TGTGCCAGCAGCCGTTTGCGCGGGGGCAATGAGCAGTTCTTC. It yields the protein CASSRLRGGNEQFF.

The chain recombines TRBV24-1 with TRBJ2-1; 11 nucleotides agree with TRBD2. This CDR3 is built from 17 residues. Germline loops: CDR1 KGHDR, CDR2 SFDVKD. V gave up 1 base and J gave up 5 bases; unmatched junction bases: 6. For the CDR3, the DNA is TGTGCCACCAGTGATTTCGCGGGACTAGCGGTTAACAATGAGCAGTTCTTC. Protein product: CATSDFAGLAVNNEQFF.

The chain combines TRBV28 with TRBJ1-1; 10 nucleotides match TRBD1. Germline trimming cut 2 bases from V and 5 bases from J; bases unmatched to any gene: 11. The CDR3 length is 17 residues. In germline, CDR1 is MDHEN, CDR2 SYDVKM. The CDR3 DNA is TGTGCCAGCAGTTTACGTGGGACAGGGGAGGGTGGGACTGAAGCTTTCTTT. It yields the protein CASSLRGTGEGGTEAFF.

The V gene is TRBV7-2, the J gene TRBJ2-7; no definite D call. V lost 1 base to trimming and J lost 3 bases, with 10 bases between them. CDR1 and CDR2 from the germline V gene are SGHTA and FQGNSA. The CDR3 extends over 14 amino acids. CDR3 sequence: CASSLDVLVYEQYF. The CDR3 DNA follows: TGTGCCAGCAGCTTAGACGTGCTCGTCTACGAGCAGTACTTC.

This clone was seen only a few times. This CDR3 reads CASSQVKARRWYEQYF. DNA for the CDR3: TGCGCCAGCAGCCAAGTAAAAGCTAGACGGTGGTACGAGCAGTACTTC. V gene TRBV4-1 combines with J gene TRBJ2-7; D ambiguous. CDR1 is MGHRA and CDR2 is YSYEKL in the germline V gene. The CDR3 loop spans 16 amino acids. V was cut by 1 base and J by 4 bases, with 17 bases left in between.

As DNA, the CDR3 is TGTGCCAGTAGTATCAAGGGACAGGACACAGATACGCAGTATTTT. This translates into CASSIKGQDTDTQYF. The chain couples TRBV19 to TRBJ2-3; TRBD1 matches at 8 bases. CDR3 size: 15 residues. Trimming cost V 3 bases and J 2 bases; bases outside gene matches: 4. The germline CDR1 and CDR2 sequences are LNHDA and SQIVND (reference sequence).

The chain employs TRBV7-3 and TRBJ2-7, with a possible D match to TRBD2 (6 bases). CDR1 and CDR2 from the germline V gene are SGHTA and FQGTGA. Trimming took off 6 bases at V and 3 bases at J, with 12 bases between the two ends. The CDR3 covers 13 residues. The CDR3 loop is CASSPGVFYEQYF. The CDR3 bases are TGTGCCAGCAGTCCGGGGGTCTTCTACGAGCAGTACTTC.

The chain has TRBV4-1 and TRBJ2-7; 10 bases are a match to TRBD2. The CDR3 sequence is 19 residues long. Per the germline V gene, CDR1 is MGHRA and CDR2 is YSYEKL. The trim removed 3 bases at V and 7 bases at J, leaving 21 bases unmatched. The CDR3 loop is CASSHGLAGDAQNRIEQYF. CDR3 bases: TGCGCCAGCAGCCACGGCCTAGCGGGAGATGCCCAGAATCGTATTGAGCAGTACTTC.

The chain has TRBV14 and TRBJ2-7; D may correspond to TRBD1 or TRBD2 (5 bases each). V was cut by 2 bases and J by 0 bases, with 17 bases left in between. The CDR3 extends over 17 amino acids. CDR1 SGHDN and CDR2 FVKESK come from the germline V gene. DNA for the CDR3: TGTGCCAGCAGCCAAAACTGGGGACGTAATAGCTCCTACGAGCAGTACTTC. Protein: CASSQNWGRNSSYEQYF.

The chain has TRBV27 and TRBJ2-7; 11 nucleotides align to TRBD1. V shed 6 bases, J shed 3 bases, and the junction held 10 bases outside the gene matches. CDR1 is MNHEY and CDR2 is SMNVEV in the germline V gene (reference sequence). The CDR3 is made up of 16 amino acids. CDR3 nucleotides: TGTGCCAGCAGCGGCGGACAGGGGGCATTGAACTACGAGCAGTACTTC. This translates into CASSGGQGALNYEQYF.

V gene TRBV6-4 combines with J gene TRBJ2-2; D not resolved. This CDR3 has 13 residues. Germline CDR1 reads MRHNA; CDR2 reads SNTAGT. V lost 10 bases and J 5 bases, leaving 14 bases between the germline ends. DNA for the CDR3: TGTGCCATCCCCCAGACCGGAACCGGGGAGCTGTTTTTT. Translated: CAIPQTGTGELFF.

This chain joins TRBV7-2 and TRBJ2-2; tentatively, D is TRBD2 (6 bases). V lost 0 bases, J lost 2 bases, and 10 bases lay in between. CDR3 length equals 16 residues. Germline lookup yields CDR1 SGHTA and CDR2 FQGNSA. In nucleotides, the CDR3 is TGTGCCAGCAGCTTAGCGGGGGGATATAACACCGGGGAGCTGTTTTTT. This sequence encodes CASSLAGGYNTGELFF.